This record covers a single TCR beta chain. Its antigen remains unknown. TCRdb re-derived calls from the 5' RACE reads in MiXCR, one entry per CDR3 protein. Of 110,000 or so distinct CDR3 sequences detected, about 20% appear once; the ten largest clones hold about 38%. Per germline, CDR1 SGHNT and CDR2 YYREEE (reference sequence). This CDR3 contains 14 residues. Trimming removed 1 base from V and 4 bases from J, with 12 bases in between. This record belongs to a study of T-cell memory formation after mild COVID-19. Study conclusions and caveats: Researchers found some responding clones in pre-infection memory, a sign that cross-reactive memory joined.

The TCR comes from a man younger than 30 who had mild COVID-19 (a few samples of this study predate the infection). Cell type and time point are not known. Sequencing was done on a sample of PBMCs or a T cell subset sorted from them (not recorded which). This chain uses TRBV5-4 with TRBJ2-7, with a tentative D call TRBD1 (5 bases). CDR3 nucleotide sequence: TGTGCCAGCAGCTTGCGGGCAGGGCCGTACGAGCAGTACTTC. It specifies CASSLRAGPYEQYF.